The entry that follows covers one TCR beta chain sequence. Its antigen is undetermined. This record belongs to a study of response to subunit inactivated influenza vaccine. Study conclusions and caveats: New T cells are recruited in small numbers by each seasonal influenza vaccination, according to the authors' suggestion.

The ends lost 8 bases at V and 6 bases at J; junction bases unmatched: 11. The CDR3 extends over 15 amino acids. Germline-derived CDR1 and CDR2 are LNHNV and YYDKDF (reference sequence). TCRdb processed the RT-PCR reads anew with MiXCR; each CDR3 protein has one entry. The sample has 450,000 to 700,000 distinct CDR3 sequences; 12% to 15% are singletons. The origin of this receptor is a man in his forties or fifties who received an inactivated influenza vaccine. The chain joins TRBV15 to TRBJ2-1; TRBD2 matches at 9 bases. The input for sequencing was PBMCs from blood, taken 11 to 12 days after vaccination. The CDR3 spells CATGLGGRAANEQFF. DNA of the CDR3: TGTGCCACCGGTTTAGGCGGGAGGGCCGCCAATGAGCAGTTCTTC.